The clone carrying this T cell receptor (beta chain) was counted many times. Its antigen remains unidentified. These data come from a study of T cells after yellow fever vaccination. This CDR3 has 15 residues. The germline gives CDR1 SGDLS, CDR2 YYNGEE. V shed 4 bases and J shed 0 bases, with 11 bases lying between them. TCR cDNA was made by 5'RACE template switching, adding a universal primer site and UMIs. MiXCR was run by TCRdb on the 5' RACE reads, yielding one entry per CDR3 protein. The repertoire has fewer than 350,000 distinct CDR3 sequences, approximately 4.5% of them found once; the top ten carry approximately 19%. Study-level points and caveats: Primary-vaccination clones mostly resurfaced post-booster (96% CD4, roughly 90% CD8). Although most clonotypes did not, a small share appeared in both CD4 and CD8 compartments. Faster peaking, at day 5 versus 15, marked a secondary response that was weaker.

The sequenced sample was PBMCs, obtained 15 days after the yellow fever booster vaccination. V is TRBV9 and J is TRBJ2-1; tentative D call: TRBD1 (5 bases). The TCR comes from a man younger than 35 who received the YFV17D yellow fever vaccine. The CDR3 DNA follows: TGTGCCAGCAGCCCCGAAGGGGACTCCTACAATGAGCAGTTCTTC. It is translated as CASSPEGDSYNEQFF.